Listed below are T cell receptor beta chains from one sample, sequenced in a study of T cell repertoires in cytomegalovirus infection. TCRdb analysed the reads with MiXCR anew, one entry per CDR3 protein. There are about 5,700 distinct CDR3 sequences in the sample; 50% to 55% occur only once, and roughly 90% lies in the top ten. These TCRs are of unknown antigen specificity. Input material: PBMCs, sequenced either directly or after in vitro stimulation (not recorded which). The receptors stem from a human donor in good health (CMV status not recorded). Some clones in this sample may be carry-over from other donors' samples. CDR3s include the opening cysteine and the closing phenylalanine or tryptophan. The D gene is left open where the match is weak. Expanded clones get a size class; other rows say once, few or many, or leave the size out.

TRBJ2-5,few,TRBV12-5,TRBD1,CASGFSWQGAALKETQYF,TGTGCTAGTGGTTTTAGTTGGCAGGGGGCTGCCCTAAAAGAGACCCAGTACTTC
TRBJ2-7,many,TRBV7-6,-,CASSPWEGAYEQYF,TGTGCCAGCAGCCCTTGGGAGGGGGCATACGAGCAGTACTTC
TRBJ2-1,once,TRBV12-3/TRBV12-4,-,CASSSLSLLGLERSYTEQFF,TGTGCCAGCAGCTCCCTAAGCCTCCTTGGGTTAGAAAGGTCCTACACTGAGCAGTTCTTC
TRBJ2-4,few,TRBV7-2,-,CASSPREGVNIQYF,TGTGCCAGCAGCCCTCGAGAAGGGGTAAACATTCAGTACTTC
TRBJ2-7,-,TRBV7-8,-,CASSVDTPGDYQYF,TGTGCCAGCAGCGTTGACACCCCTGGCGACTATCAGTACTTC
TRBJ1-3,-,TRBV6-1,-,CASSLTNSGNTIYF,TGTGCCAGCAGTCTGACGAACTCTGGAAACACCATATATTTT
TRBJ2-3,large,TRBV7-2,-,CASSLTDKIDTQYF,TGTGCCAGCAGCTTAACGGACAAGATAGATACGCAGTATTTT
TRBJ2-7,-,TRBV7-8,-,CALRWDTPGDEQYF,TGTGCCCTAAGATGGGACACCCCTGGCGACGAGCAGTACTTC
TRBJ2-5,once,TRBV9,TRBD2,CASSVAGTGGETQYF,TGTGCCAGCAGCGTAGCTGGAACGGGGGGGGAGACCCAGTACTTC
TRBJ2-7,many,TRBV27,-,CASSLRGQSYEQYF,TGTGCCAGCAGTTTAAGAGGACAAAGCTACGAGCAGTACTTC
TRBJ1-5,-,TRBV6-5,-,CASLIGQKNQPQHF,TGTGCCAGCCTCATTGGACAGAAGAATCAGCCCCAGCATTTT
TRBJ2-1,-,TRBV12-5,-,CASGLVSVIGAVPSTEQFF,TGTGCTAGTGGTTTGGTATCTGTAATAGGGGCCGTCCCCTCCACTGAGCAGTTCTTC
TRBJ2-7,-,TRBV20-1,-,CSANVLSYEQYF,TGCAGTGCTAACGTATTGTCCTACGAGCAGTACTTC
TRBJ2-1,-,TRBV4-2,TRBD2,CASSQEGLAHNEQFF,TGTGCCAGCAGCCAAGAGGGACTAGCTCACAATGAGCAGTTCTTC
TRBJ2-3,-,TRBV7-2,-,CSSSLTDKIETKYF,TGTTCCAGCAGCTTAACGGACAAGATAGAGACGAAGTATTTT
TRBJ1-1,many,TRBV6-4,TRBD1,CASSVNPGQTEAFF,TGTGCCAGCAGTGTCAACCCGGGACAGACTGAAGCTTTCTTT
TRBJ2-7,-,TRBV19,TRBD2,CDKSIAGVAYEQYF,TGTGACAAGAGTATAGCGGGAGTCGCCTACGAGCAGTACTTC
TRBJ1-1,-,TRBV9,TRBD1,CASSVGTEPRTEAFF,TGTGCCAGCAGCGTCGGGACAGAGCCAAGGACTGAAGCTTTCTTT
TRBJ2-7,-,TRBV7-2,-,CASSLSGRAYEQYF,TGTGCCAGCAGCTTATCTGGCAGGGCCTACGAGCAGTACTTC
TRBJ1-5,-,TRBV7-2,TRBD1,CASSLGQGSNQPQHF,TGTGCCAGCAGCTTAGGACAGGGTAGCAATCAGCCCCAGCATTTT
TRBJ2-4,few,TRBV7-2,-,CATGRDSNSKNIQYF,TGTGCCACCGGGCGGGACAGTAACTCCAAAAACATTCAGTACTTC
TRBJ2-1,-,TRBV7-9,TRBD2,CASSPLRGGQPYNEQFF,TGTGCCAGCAGCCCACTCCGGGGGGGTCAACCCTACAATGAGCAGTTCTTC
TRBJ2-7,-,TRBV7-2,-,CASTPDQLDYEQYF,TGTGCCAGCACTCCCGACCAATTAGACTACGAGCAGTACTTC
TRBJ1-3,-,TRBV19,-,CASTRRGRATTIYF,TGTGCCAGTACCCGACGTGGCCGTGCAACCACCATATATTTT
TRBJ2-7,-,TRBV11-2,-,CASSPVAGPLSYEQYF,TGTGCCAGCAGCCCCGTCGCGGGACCGCTCTCCTACGAGCAGTACTTC
TRBJ2-1,-,TRBV28,-,CAISFYLAEQLF,TGTGCAATCAGTTTTTACCTAGCTGAGCAGTTATTT
TRBJ1-2,-,TRBV28,TRBD1,CASSALGQVPLDGYTF,TGTGCCAGCAGCGCCCTCGGACAGGTTCCACTTGATGGCTACACATTC
TRBJ1-1,-,TRBV7-2,-,CASRQRGGWNTEAFF,TGTGCCAGCAGACAAAGGGGGGGGTGGAACACTGAAGCTTTCTTT
TRBJ2-7,few,TRBV28,-,CASTSTHLAYEQYF,TGTGCCAGCACTTCCACCCACCTAGCCTACGAGCAGTACTTC
TRBJ2-5,many,TRBV7-2,TRBD1,CASSYDRDGETQYF,TGTGCCAGCAGCTATGACAGGGATGGGGAGACCCAGTACTTC
TRBJ1-2,few,TRBV12-3/TRBV12-4,-,CASSPILILRNYGYTF,TGTGCCAGCAGCCCCATCTTAATACTGCGTAACTATGGCTACACCTTC
TRBJ1-1,-,TRBV7-8,-,CASSFQGGANTEAFF,TGTGCCAGCAGCTTTCAAGGGGGGGCCAACACTGAAGCTTTCTTT
TRBJ1-2,-,TRBV2,TRBD1,CASSNRNRGNGYTF,TGTGCCAGCAGTAACCGTAACAGGGGGAATGGCTACACCTTC
TRBJ1-5,few,TRBV28,-,CSIRPTLYSNQPHHF,TGTTCCATCAGGCCGACACTCTATAGCAATCAGCCCCATCATTTT
TRBJ2-5,-,TRBV7-2,TRBD2,CASSSQGLAGGLVQETQYF,TGTGCCAGCAGCTCCCAGGGGCTAGCGGGGGGTCTCGTCCAAGAGACCCAGTACTTC
TRBJ2-1,-,TRBV28,-,CASSPLSHTSSYTEPFF,TGTGCCAGCAGTCCTCTGTCACACACCAGCTCCTACACTGAGCCGTTCTTC
TRBJ2-7,-,TRBV7-8,-,CSIGWDTPGDEKSF,TGTTCCATCGGCTGGGACACCCCTGGCGACGAGAAGTCCTTC
TRBJ2-7,-,TRBV7-8,-,CAGRWDTPGDEKYF,TGTGCCGGCAGATGGGACACCCCTGGCGATGAGAAGTACTTC
TRBJ1-3,few,TRBV7-6,-,CASSLASLRVGISGNTIYF,TGTGCCAGCAGCTTAGCGTCTTTACGGGTGGGAATCTCTGGAAACACCATATATTTT
TRBJ2-7,many,TRBV7-8,-,CASSWDTPVDLQYF,TGTGCCAGCAGCTGGGACACCCCTGTCGACTTGCAGTACTTC